This TCR beta chain was found in a study of PD-1 blockade in classical Hodgkin lymphoma. Study results and caveats: Patients with a complete response exhibited baseline diversity comparable to newly diagnosed patients.

The patients all showed relapse after autologous stem cell transplantation, while their brentuximab vedotin exposure varied. Best responses were complete response, partial response or progressive disease. Method: immunoSEQ multiplex PCR; TCRdb's copy keeps in-frame clones and lacks some. The table has 95,000 to 120,000 clones, 80% to 90% seen once. On this clone: Antigen: not known.

V gave up 0 bases and J gave up 0 bases, with 6 bases separating them. The V gene's germline CDR1 is SGHTA and CDR2 FQGNSA. CDR3 length equals 14 residues. This sequence originates from a human donor with classical Hodgkin lymphoma. The chain has TRBV7-2 and TRBJ2-7; D unclear. The sample here was peripheral blood mononuclear cells (PBMCs), taken before the second cycle of nivolumab. The CDR3 reads CASSLAQSSYEQYF. The CDR3 coding sequence is TGTGCCAGCAGCTTAGCACAGAGCTCCTACGAGCAGTACTTC.